Listed below are T cell receptor beta chains from one sample, sequenced in a study of vaccination and CD4 T cells after COVID-19. MiXCR was run by TCRdb on the PCR reads, yielding one entry per CDR3 protein. In the table there are about 19,000 distinct CDR3 sequences, 51% of which are singletons. For these receptors, no antigen is known. Sample: CD4+ T cells from blood, cultured in vitro, taken before SARS-CoV-2 vaccination. The receptors stem from a human donor who had recovered from COVID-19. Both conserved end residues are part of each CDR3. The D gene is left open where the match is weak. Clone size is stated in some rows and not others, as once, few, many or a class when expanded.

18 | TRBD1 | TRBJ1-1 | - | TRBV6-5 | CASSYRTGGTYRSTEAFF
18 | TRBD2 | TRBJ2-3 | - | TRBV20-1 | CSARYGTAASGITDTQYF
13 | - | TRBJ2-3 | - | TRBV2 | CASTAGVSGTQYF
14 | TRBD1 | TRBJ1-2 | - | TRBV6-1 | CASLIGTEVNGYTF
12 | - | TRBJ1-1 | - | TRBV6-1 | CASIPDYTEAFF
15 | - | TRBJ2-1 | - | TRBV6-4 | CASSVQWGPYNEQFF
11 | - | TRBJ2-1 | - | TRBV29-1 | CSVDFYNEQFF
13 | - | TRBJ2-2 | few | TRBV20-1 | CSATTFSTGELFF
14 | TRBD1 | TRBJ2-1 | - | TRBV6-1 | CASSATGTYNEQFF
15 | TRBD1 | TRBJ1-1 | few | TRBV20-1 | CSARDFQTGGTEAFF
13 | - | TRBJ2-5 | - | TRBV20-1 | CSARSGVPETQYF
14 | - | TRBJ2-3 | few | TRBV20-1 | CSAAGGQRTDTQYF
15 | TRBD1 | TRBJ2-1 | - | TRBV28 | CASSPLDRGHNEQFF
17 | - | TRBJ2-7 | - | TRBV18 | CASSRIGFFAGSYEQYF
14 | - | TRBJ2-1 | - | TRBV7-9 | CASSTRRDTNEQFF
18 | TRBD1 | TRBJ1-1 | - | TRBV6-5 | CASSSDRGYFSGNTEAFF
15 | TRBD1 | TRBJ1-1 | - | TRBV18 | CASSFRDSPNTEAFF
16 | TRBD2 | TRBJ2-2 | - | TRBV4-1 | CASGPMGLAATEELFF
20 | TRBD2 | TRBJ2-3 | - | TRBV7-3 | CASSSPPTGLAGGGTDTQYF
15 | - | TRBJ1-1 | few | TRBV15 | CATSREGRRNTEAFF
14 | TRBD2 | TRBJ2-1 | few | TRBV15 | CATSIGLAPSGQFF
11 | - | TRBJ2-7 | - | TRBV5-4 | CASSFFGEQYF
15 | - | TRBJ1-5 | - | TRBV6-1 | CASRSTGYSNQPQHF
17 | - | TRBJ1-6 | - | TRBV7-9 | CASSRELGSSYNSPLHF
17 | TRBD2 | TRBJ2-5 | - | TRBV6-2/TRBV6-3 | CASSYSRGLAGQETQYF
18 | TRBD1 | TRBJ1-5 | - | TRBV28 | CASSPGGTVDYSNQPQHF
16 | - | TRBJ2-3 | - | TRBV7-9 | CASSSEGGQNTDTQYF
14 | TRBD1 | TRBJ2-7 | - | TRBV2 | CASSEKDRVGEQYF
13 | - | TRBJ2-1 | - | TRBV20-1 | CSASSQLGNEQFF
15 | - | TRBJ1-2 | - | TRBV6-1 | CASRDETERPYGYTF
17 | TRBD1 | TRBJ1-1 | - | TRBV6-8 | CASRTPPDRLMDTEAFF
13 | TRBD1 | TRBJ1-2 | - | TRBV27 | CATQGGRDYGYTF
16 | TRBD1 | TRBJ2-2 | - | TRBV10-3 | CAISQPGQGRTGELFF
15 | - | TRBJ2-5 | few | TRBV15 | CATSRVSIQEETQYF
15 | TRBD2 | TRBJ2-5 | - | TRBV5-6 | CASSVAGGPAETQYF
18 | - | TRBJ1-6 | - | TRBV6-5 | CASSYSFARGTYNSPLHF
14 | TRBD1 | TRBJ2-5 | - | TRBV5-1 | CASTRGQGQETQYF
14 | TRBD1 | TRBJ2-5 | - | TRBV6-1 | CASTRQGASETQYF
17 | - | TRBJ2-7 | - | TRBV10-3 | CAISGNSNSGPTYEQYF
15 | - | TRBJ2-7 | - | TRBV6-4 | CASSVRVEGGDEQYF
13 | TRBD1 | TRBJ2-1 | few | TRBV20-1 | CSAWTGTNNEQFF
15 | - | TRBJ1-1 | - | TRBV2 | CASSGVGNLDTEAFF
14 | - | TRBJ2-5 | few | TRBV7-2 | CASSLPLGPETQYF
13 | - | TRBJ2-3 | - | TRBV20-1 | CSARGGSADTQYF
14 | TRBD2 | TRBJ2-7 | - | TRBV5-4 | CASRLAGGRYEQYF
11 | - | TRBJ1-3 | few | TRBV20-1 | CSASRGHTIYF
18 | - | TRBJ1-2 | few | TRBV7-2 | CASSLVLHIGARNYGYTF
13 | - | TRBJ1-1 | few | TRBV7-3 | CASSYAPNTEAFF
16 | TRBD2 | TRBJ2-3 | few | TRBV30 | CAWSPGLALSTDTQYF
15 | - | TRBJ1-1 | few | TRBV7-9 | CASSLGGLSFTEAFF
16 | TRBD1 | TRBJ2-3 | - | TRBV7-2 | CASSHNRGPHTDTQYF
14 | - | TRBJ1-6 | few | TRBV27 | CASSFRDYNSPLHF
14 | TRBD2 | TRBJ2-5 | - | TRBV7-2 | CASSLRGTSETQYF
15 | - | TRBJ2-1 | - | TRBV6-5 | CASSYRSGLYNEQFF
17 | TRBD2 | TRBJ2-3 | few | TRBV7-2 | CASSQPGTSGSPDTQYF
16 | - | TRBJ1-2 | - | TRBV5-4 | CASSSPVGGIHYGYTF
15 | TRBD2 | TRBJ2-2 | - | TRBV2 | CASRRTSGNTGELFF
13 | - | TRBJ1-1 | - | TRBV28 | CASRDQGRTEAFF
12 | - | TRBJ1-1 | once | TRBV30 | CAWARAETEAFF
14 | TRBD1 | TRBJ1-5 | - | TRBV27 | CASSTDRGSQPQHF